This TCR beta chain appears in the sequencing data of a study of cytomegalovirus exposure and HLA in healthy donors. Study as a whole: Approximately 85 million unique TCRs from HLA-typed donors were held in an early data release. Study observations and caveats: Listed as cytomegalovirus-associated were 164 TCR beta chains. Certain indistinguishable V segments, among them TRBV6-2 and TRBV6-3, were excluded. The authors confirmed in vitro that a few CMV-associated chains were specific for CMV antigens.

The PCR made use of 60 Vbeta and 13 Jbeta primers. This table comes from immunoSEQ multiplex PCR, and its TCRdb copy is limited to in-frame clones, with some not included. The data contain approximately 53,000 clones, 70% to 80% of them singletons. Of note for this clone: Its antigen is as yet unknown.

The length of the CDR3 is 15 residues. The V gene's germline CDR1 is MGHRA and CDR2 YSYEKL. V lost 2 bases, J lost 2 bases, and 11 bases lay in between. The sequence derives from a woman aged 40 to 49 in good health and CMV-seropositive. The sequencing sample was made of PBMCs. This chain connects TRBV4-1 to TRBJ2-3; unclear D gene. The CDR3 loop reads CASSQQLTHTDTQYF. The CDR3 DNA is TGCGCCAGCAGCCAACAGCTGACTCACACAGATACGCAGTATTTT.